These T cell receptor beta chains were read from a single sample in a study of shared clonotypes between healthy human individuals. Profiled with immunoSEQ multiplex PCR; TCRdb holds only in-frame clones, not every one. There are a few million clones in the sample; 80% to 95% occur only once, and approximately 0.4% lies in the top ten. Sequenced sample: naive CD4+ T cells from PBMCs. Every receptor here comes from a man aged 18-30 years in good health. Some clones in this sample may be carry-over from other donors' samples. CDR3s leave out the opening cysteine and the closing phenylalanine or tryptophan. Size values are once, few and many counts, or a class for expanded clones, and some rows have none.

j_gene: TRBJ1-4
abundance: once
v_gene: TRBV15
CDR3aa: ATSNPTVRNEKLF

j_gene: TRBJ2-5
abundance: -
v_gene: TRBV7-9
CDR3aa: ASSPGTSQETQY

j_gene: TRBJ1-2
abundance: -
v_gene: TRBV5-1
CDR3aa: ASSPVFYRGRMHGYT

j_gene: TRBJ1-2
abundance: few
v_gene: TRBV10-3
CDR3aa: AISETRGYGYT

j_gene: TRBJ2-7
abundance: -
v_gene: TRBV10-3
CDR3aa: AIGREGEQY

j_gene: TRBJ2-7
abundance: once
v_gene: TRBV10-3
CDR3aa: AISESASQGYEQY

j_gene: TRBJ2-7
abundance: -
v_gene: TRBV28
CDR3aa: ASSLPYTTRDSTYEQY

j_gene: TRBJ2-7
abundance: -
v_gene: TRBV28
CDR3aa: ASSLLAGTLRGQY

j_gene: TRBJ1-2
abundance: -
v_gene: TRBV25-1
CDR3aa: ASSDYRKGYT

j_gene: TRBJ2-3
abundance: -
v_gene: TRBV13
CDR3aa: ASSLSAVAGGDTQY

j_gene: TRBJ2-7
abundance: once
v_gene: TRBV4-1
CDR3aa: ASSQDIVKRGTYEQY

j_gene: TRBJ2-1
abundance: -
v_gene: TRBV9
CDR3aa: ASSAILAGGYNEQF

j_gene: TRBJ2-7
abundance: -
v_gene: TRBV28
CDR3aa: ASRKTSGILQAGLGEQY

j_gene: TRBJ2-1
abundance: -
v_gene: TRBV5-8
CDR3aa: ASSLWTGEQF